This note documents a single TCR beta chain sequence. The entry originates in a study of blood T cell repertoires in COVID-19. The overall study: The United States, Italy and Spain provided the acute and convalescent COVID-19 samples. PBMCs, B-cell-depleted T cells, or T cells provided the cDNA or gDNA that made up the material.

Seattle patients were enrolled while actively infected and followed longitudinally. In the original analysis: Nucleated cell number was recorded as an estimate derived from reference gene primer amplification. The method was immunoSEQ multiplex PCR; TCRdb's version includes in-frame clones alone and lacks a portion of them. V and J calls plus clone size are reproduced from that table; the DNA served to infer D and trimming. The sample lists roughly 230,000 clones, approximately 85% occurring once. There are 16 residues in the CDR3. V dropped 4 bases and J dropped 3; count of bases not matched to a gene: 11. Germline V lookup: CDR1 SGHNT, CDR2 YYREEE (reference sequence).

The chain uses TRBV5-4 and TRBJ2-7, with TRBD1 matching 9 bases. The receptor was isolated from a man aged 45-65 years with COVID-19, enrolled during active disease. What was sequenced was peripheral blood. The CDR3 loop is CASSPGGTGGFYEQYF. CDR3 nucleotides: TGTGCCAGCAGCCCGGGGGGCACAGGGGGCTTCTACGAGCAGTACTTC.